This T cell receptor beta chain originates from a study of CD8+ T cells in alopecia areata. Regarding the study as a whole: Scalp clonality dropped significantly under tofacitinib, as did expanded CD8+ top-100 clones.

About this clone itself: Antigen unknown.

Sequencing relied on a cDNA template that was reverse transcribed from extracted RNA. Repertoires were generated with immunoSEQ multiplex PCR, while TCRdb's copy carries only in-frame clones and drops some. The sample gives about 140,000 clones, 82% of which show up once; 25% is in the top ten. As for treatment: oral pan-JAK inhibitor, 5-10 mg twice daily. Germline CDR1 is SGDLS and CDR2 is YYNGEE. Trimming stripped 0 bases from V and 1 base from J, with 9 bases between. There are 15 residues in the CDR3. The sample consisted of CD8+ T cells sorted from blood, taken at week 4, from a patient treated with tofacitinib. The clonotype comes from a human donor with alopecia areata. This sequence joins TRBV9 and TRBJ2-3, with D tentatively TRBD2 (7 bases). The CDR3 DNA follows: TGTGCCAGCAGCGTAGCCGGGGGGCGCACAGATACGCAGTATTTT. As protein: CASSVAGGRTDTQYF.